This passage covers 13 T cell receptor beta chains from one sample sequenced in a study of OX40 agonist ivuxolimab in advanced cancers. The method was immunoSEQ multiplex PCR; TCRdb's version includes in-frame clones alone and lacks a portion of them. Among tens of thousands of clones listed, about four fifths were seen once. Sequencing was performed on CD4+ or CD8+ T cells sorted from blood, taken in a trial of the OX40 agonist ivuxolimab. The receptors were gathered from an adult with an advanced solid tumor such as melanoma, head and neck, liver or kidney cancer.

The CDR3 DNA reads TGTGCCAGCCTGGGCCACGGTGGGCGTCAGCCCCAGCATTTT. Translated, it gives CASLGHGGRQPQHF. This rearrangement joins TRBV6-1 to TRBJ1-5, with unresolved D. V was shortened by 8 bases and J by 6 bases, with 17 bases between the two germline ends. Germline CDR1 is MNHNS and CDR2 is SASEGT. The CDR3 sequence is 14 residues long.

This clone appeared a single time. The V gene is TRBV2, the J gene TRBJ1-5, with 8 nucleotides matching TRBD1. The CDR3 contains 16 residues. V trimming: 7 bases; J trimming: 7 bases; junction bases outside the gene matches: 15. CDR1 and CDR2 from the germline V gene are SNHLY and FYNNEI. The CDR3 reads CASMGEHQGAQQPQHF. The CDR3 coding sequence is TGTGCCAGCATGGGGGAACATCAGGGGGCTCAACAGCCCCAGCATTTT.

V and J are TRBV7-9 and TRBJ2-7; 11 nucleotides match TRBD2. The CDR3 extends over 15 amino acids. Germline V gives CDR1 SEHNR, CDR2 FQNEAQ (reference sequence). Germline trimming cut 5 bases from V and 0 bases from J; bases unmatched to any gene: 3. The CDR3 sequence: CASSRGLADSYEQYF. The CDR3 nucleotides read TGTGCCAGCAGCCGGGGACTAGCGGACTCCTACGAGCAGTACTTC.

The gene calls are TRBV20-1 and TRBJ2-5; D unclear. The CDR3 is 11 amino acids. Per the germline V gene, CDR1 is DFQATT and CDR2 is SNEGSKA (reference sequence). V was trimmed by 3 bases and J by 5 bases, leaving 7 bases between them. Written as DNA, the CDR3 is TGCAGTGCTAGCCTTGTTGAGACCCAGTACTTC. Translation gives CSASLVETQYF.

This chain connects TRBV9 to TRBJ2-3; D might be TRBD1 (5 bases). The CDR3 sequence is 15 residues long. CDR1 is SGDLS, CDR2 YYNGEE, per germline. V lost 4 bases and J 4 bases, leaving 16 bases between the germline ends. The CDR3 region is CASSLGPLRSDTQYF. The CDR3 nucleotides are TGTGCCAGCAGCTTGGGGCCTCTCCGTTCAGATACGCAGTATTTT.

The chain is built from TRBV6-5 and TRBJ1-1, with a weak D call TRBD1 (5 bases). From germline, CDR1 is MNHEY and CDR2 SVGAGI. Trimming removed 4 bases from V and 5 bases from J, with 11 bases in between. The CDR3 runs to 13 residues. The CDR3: CASSSGARTEAFF. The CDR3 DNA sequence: TGTGCCAGCAGTTCCGGGGCTCGGACTGAAGCTTTCTTT.

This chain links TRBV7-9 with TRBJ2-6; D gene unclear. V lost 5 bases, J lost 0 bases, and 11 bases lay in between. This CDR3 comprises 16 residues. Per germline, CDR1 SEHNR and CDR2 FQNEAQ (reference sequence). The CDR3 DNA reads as TGTGCCAGCAGCCCCGACAAAAGCTCTGGGGCCAACGTCCTGACTTTC. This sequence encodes CASSPDKSSGANVLTF. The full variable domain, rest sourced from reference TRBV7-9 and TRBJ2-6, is DTGVSQNPRHKITKRGQNVTFRCDPISEHNRLYWYRQTLGQGPEFLTYFQNEAQLEKSRLLSDRFSAERPKGSFSTLEIQRTEQGDSAMYLCASSPDKSSGANVLTFGAGSRLTVL.

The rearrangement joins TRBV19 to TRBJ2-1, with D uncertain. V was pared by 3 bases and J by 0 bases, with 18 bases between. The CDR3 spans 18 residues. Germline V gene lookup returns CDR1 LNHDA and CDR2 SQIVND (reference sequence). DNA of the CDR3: TGTGCCAGTAGTATTCGCCATTTGCCGTTCGGCTCCTACAATGAGCAGTTCTTC. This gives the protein CASSIRHLPFGSYNEQFF.

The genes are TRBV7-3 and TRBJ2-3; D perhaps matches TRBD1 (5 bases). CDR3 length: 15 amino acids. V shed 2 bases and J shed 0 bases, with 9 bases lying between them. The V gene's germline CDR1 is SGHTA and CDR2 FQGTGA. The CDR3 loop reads CASSLSGHSTDTQYF. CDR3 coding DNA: TGTGCCAGCAGCTTATCTGGACATAGCACAGATACGCAGTATTTT.

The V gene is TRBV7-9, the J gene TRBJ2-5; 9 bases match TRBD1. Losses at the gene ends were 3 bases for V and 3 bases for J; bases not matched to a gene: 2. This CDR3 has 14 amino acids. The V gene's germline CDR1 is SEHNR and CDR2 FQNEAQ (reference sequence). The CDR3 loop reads CASSLGQGKETQYF. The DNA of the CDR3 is TGTGCCAGCAGCTTGGGACAGGGTAAAGAGACCCAGTACTTC.

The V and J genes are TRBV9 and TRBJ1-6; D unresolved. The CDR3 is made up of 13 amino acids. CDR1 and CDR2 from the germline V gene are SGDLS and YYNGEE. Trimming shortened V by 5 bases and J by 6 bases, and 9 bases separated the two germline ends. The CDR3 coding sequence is TGTGCCAGCAGTACTTTAATTAATTCACCCCTCCACTTT. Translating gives CASSTLINSPLHF.

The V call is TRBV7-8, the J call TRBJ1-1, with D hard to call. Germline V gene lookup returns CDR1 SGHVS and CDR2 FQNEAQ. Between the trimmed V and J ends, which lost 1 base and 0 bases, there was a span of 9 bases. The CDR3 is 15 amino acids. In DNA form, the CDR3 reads TGTGCCAGCAGCTTAGGGGTCATGGTGAACACTGAAGCTTTCTTT. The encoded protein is CASSLGVMVNTEAFF.

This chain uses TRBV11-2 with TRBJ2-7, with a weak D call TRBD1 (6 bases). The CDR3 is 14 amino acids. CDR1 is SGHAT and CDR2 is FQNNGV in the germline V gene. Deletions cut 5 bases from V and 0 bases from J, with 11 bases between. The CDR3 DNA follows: TGTGCCAGCAGCCGGGACACCTCCTCCTACGAGCAGTACTTC. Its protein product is CASSRDTSSYEQYF.